The 22 T cell receptor beta chains below were found in one sample sequenced in a study of blood T cells in healthy people across ages. A second PCR, run for roughly 6 to 11 cycles, used a sample-barcoded 5' primer plus a J-beta primer mix. TCRdb reanalysed the 5' RACE reads using MiXCR and keeps one entry per CDR3 protein. The table has hundreds of thousands of distinct CDR3 sequences, about 29% seen once. The data were also submitted as part of a second study, on T cells of mothers and their children.

Input material: blood. Every receptor here comes from a boy aged 2 to 9 in good health.

This clonotype was picked up a small number of times. V and J are TRBV27 and TRBJ2-1, with D tentatively TRBD1 or TRBD2 (5 bases each). Germline CDR1 is MNHEY and CDR2 is SMNVEV (reference sequence). V shed 6 bases and J shed 3 bases, with 12 bases lying between them. This CDR3 is 14 amino acids long. The CDR3 here is CASRGELSYNEQFF. As DNA, the CDR3 is TGTGCCAGCAGAGGGGAGTTAAGCTACAATGAGCAGTTCTTC.

The table lists this clonotype with a few counts. The V gene is TRBV27, the J gene TRBJ2-1; 7 bases match TRBD2. The better agreement between TRBJ2-5 and the DNA end casts doubt on the J call. Germline V gives CDR1 MNHEY, CDR2 SMNVEV (reference sequence). The CDR3 length is 15 residues. CDR3 sequence (DNA): TGTGCCAGCACCAGGTGGGCGGGAGCAAAGGAGACCCAGTACTTC. It codes for CASTRWAGAKETQYF.

The sample holds a few counts of this clonotype. This chain connects TRBV29-1 to TRBJ1-2; 7 nucleotides match TRBD1. The CDR3 totals 13 residues. The J segment lost 3 bases and the V segment lost 3 bases, leaving 4 bases of the junction unmatched. Germline CDR1 and CDR2: SQVTM and ANQGSEA. The CDR3 coding sequence is TGCAGCGTTGAGGACAGGCTCGACTATGGCTACACCTTC. The encoded protein is CSVEDRLDYGYTF.

This chain connects TRBV6-2 or TRBV6-3 to TRBJ2-2, with 7 nucleotides matching TRBD1. CDR1 and CDR2 (germline): MNHEY, SVGEGT. V lost 11 bases to trimming and J lost 1 base; unmatched junction nucleotides: 19. This CDR3 spans 18 amino acids. Here the CDR3 reads CAGSFLPWNRGNTGELFF. CDR3 sequence (DNA): TGTGCCGGGTCCTTTCTCCCCTGGAACAGGGGGAACACCGGGGAGCTGTTTTTT.

This clonotype has a handful of counts. The chain uses TRBV27 and TRBJ1-1; D is possibly TRBD1 (5 bases). The V and J ends lost 1 base and 9 bases respectively, with 15 bases between them. Germline-derived CDR1 and CDR2 are MNHEY and SMNVEV (reference sequence). This CDR3 has 14 amino acids. CDR3 protein: CASSLFTGTPKAFF. The CDR3 nucleotides read TGTGCCAGCAGTTTATTCACCGGGACGCCTAAAGCTTTCTTT.

This clonotype showed up just a few times. V is TRBV3-1 and J is TRBJ2-5, with no clear D. The J call may be in error: the DNA end matches TRBJ2-1 better. Germline V lookup: CDR1 LGHDT, CDR2 YNNKEL (reference sequence). The CDR3 is 15 amino acids. The CDR3 DNA reads TGTGCCAGCAGCCAAGACCCCTCCCCCCTGTATGAGCAGTTCTTC. It is translated as CASSQDPSPLYEQFF.

This rearrangement joins TRBV15 to TRBJ1-2, with 8 positions matching TRBD1. The germline gives CDR1 LNHNV, CDR2 YYDKDF (reference sequence). The length of the CDR3 is 15 residues. After removal of 3 bases from V and 6 bases from J, the junction contained 9 bases not matched to a gene. The CDR3 loop is CATSSAQDRVHGYTF. CDR3 nucleotide sequence: TGTGCCACCAGCAGCGCCCAGGACAGGGTTCATGGCTACACCTTC.

The rearrangement links TRBV7-3 to TRBJ2-4, with TRBD2 matching over 13 bases. Germline lookup yields CDR1 SGHTA and CDR2 FQGTGA. The V gene end was trimmed by 4 bases and the J gene end by 1 base; junction bases not matched to a gene: 4. The CDR3 contains 17 residues. CDR3 in DNA: TGTGCCAGCAGCTCGCCGACTAGCGGGGGGGCCAAAAACATTCAGTACTTC. This translates into CASSSPTSGGAKNIQYF.

This clonotype was recorded at least ten times. V and J are TRBV6-5 and TRBJ2-7; TRBD1 aligns across 9 bases. Germline V gives CDR1 MNHEY, CDR2 SVGAGI. Trimming cost V 5 bases and J 3 bases; bases outside gene matches: 2. This CDR3 has 13 amino acids. The chain's CDR3 is CASSRDRDYEQYF. DNA of the CDR3: TGTGCCAGCAGTCGGGACAGGGACTACGAGCAGTACTTC.

This clonotype was seen more than once but under ten times. J is TRBJ2-2 and V is TRBV6-6; D call uncertain. CDR3 length: 13 amino acids. Germline V gene data show CDR1 as MNHNY and CDR2 as SVGAGI (reference sequence). Trimming stripped 2 bases from V and 7 bases from J, with 8 bases between. In nucleotides, the CDR3 is TGTGCCAGCAGTTACGGGATTGGCGGGGAGCTGTTTTTT. Protein: CASSYGIGGELFF.

The V gene is TRBV28, the J gene TRBJ1-6; no definite D call. CDR1 MDHEN and CDR2 SYDVKM come from the germline V gene. There are 15 residues in the CDR3. V was pared by 4 bases and J by 8 bases, with 15 bases between. The CDR3 sequence is CASSSTVTLDSPLHF. CDR3 sequence (DNA): TGTGCCAGCAGTTCAACAGTGACCCTAGATTCACCCCTCCACTTT. The full variable domain, in which reference TRBV28 and TRBJ1-6 provide the parts outside the CDR3, is DVKVTQSSRYLVKRTGEKVFLECVQDMDHENMFWYRQDPGLGLRLIYFSYDVKMKEKGDIPEGYSVSREKKERFSLILESASTNQTSMYLCASSSTVTLDSPLHFGNGTRLTVT.

A few counts support this clonotype. The V call is TRBV7-9, the J call TRBJ2-5; 13 bases line up with TRBD2. The J call is in doubt because the DNA end fits TRBJ2-1 better. The germline V gene has CDR1 SEHNR and CDR2 FQNEAQ (reference sequence). The CDR3 consists of 16 residues. The CDR3 loop is CASSALGLAGFNEQFF. The CDR3 DNA sequence: TGTGCCAGCAGCGCACTGGGACTAGCGGGGTTTAATGAGCAGTTCTTC.

The chain uses TRBV7-2 and TRBJ2-5; 7 nucleotides agree with TRBD1. The DNA matches TRBJ2-7 better at its end, which makes the J call doubtful. Germline V lookup: CDR1 SGHTA, CDR2 FQGNSA. This CDR3 contains 17 residues. The CDR3: CASSSNLGQAISYEQYF. DNA for the CDR3: TGTGCCAGCAGCTCCAACCTCGGACAGGCAATTTCCTACGAGCAGTACTTC.

The chain couples TRBV5-1 to TRBJ1-1; 7 positions match TRBD1. Losses at the gene ends were 4 bases for V and 5 bases for J; bases not matched to a gene: 14. This CDR3 region has 16 residues. Germline CDR1 and CDR2: SGHRS and YFSETQ. The CDR3 bases are TGCGCCAGCAGCGATGGACAGGTGAGAATGGGGACTGAAGCTTTCTTT. Its protein product is CASSDGQVRMGTEAFF. The whole variable domain, remainder taken from reference TRBV5-1 and TRBJ1-1, is KAGVTQTPRYLIKTRGQQVTLSCSPISGHRSVSWYQQTPGQGLQFLFEYFSETQRNKGNFPGRFSGRQFSNSRSEMNVSTLELGDSALYLCASSDGQVRMGTEAFFGQGTRLTVV.

This clonotype was detected only a few times. This chain joins TRBV6-2 or TRBV6-3 and TRBJ1-5; unclear D gene. This CDR3 comprises 15 residues. V was cut by 4 bases and J by 5 bases, with 15 bases left in between. The germline V gene has CDR1 MNHEY and CDR2 SVGEGT. The CDR3 DNA is TGTGCCAGCAGTTTCGCCTATCCTCAGGATCAGCCCCAGCATTTT. Protein product: CASSFAYPQDQPQHF.

This clonotype came up a few times. A read error may produce the germline difference seen at one junction end. V is TRBV12-3 or TRBV12-4 and J is TRBJ2-7; TRBD2 matches 7 bases. The CDR3 runs to 15 residues. The CDR3 DNA follows: TGTGCCAGCAGTTTCGATGGACTAGGACTCTACGGGCAGTACTTC. Its protein product is CASSFDGLGLYGQYF.

This clonotype was observed many times. The rearrangement links TRBV10-2 to TRBJ2-1; D gene unclear. The germline CDR1 and CDR2 sequences are WSHSY and SAAADI. This CDR3 has 8 residues. This CDR3 is CVSHEQFF. The CDR3 region has the DNA TGCGTAAGTCATGAGCAGTTCTTC.

The chain links TRBV6-5 to TRBJ2-1, with 8 bases fitting TRBD1. Germline CDR1 reads MNHEY; CDR2 reads SVGAGI. Trimming at V came to 6 bases and at J to 13 bases, leaving 17 bases not matched to a gene. The CDR3 sequence is 15 residues long. CDR3 bases: TGTGCCAGCAGCCTTACCCAAGGACAGGGTGTTGGCCAGTTCTTC. Amino acid sequence: CASSLTQGQGVGQFF.

The gene calls are TRBV3-1 and TRBJ2-2; possibly TRBD2 for D (6 bases). V gave up 1 base and J gave up 1 base, with 16 bases separating them. Germline V gene data show CDR1 as LGHDT and CDR2 as YNNKEL (reference sequence). The CDR3 extends over 18 amino acids. The CDR3 sequence is CASSQVWRARMNTGELFF. The CDR3 bases are TGTGCCAGCAGCCAAGTTTGGAGGGCGAGGATGAACACCGGGGAGCTGTTTTTT.

This chain joins TRBV7-2 and TRBJ2-7; D is uncertain. V shed 1 base and J shed 2 bases, with 9 bases lying between them. CDR1 SGHTA and CDR2 FQGNSA come from the germline V gene. The CDR3 spans 14 residues. CDR3 loop: CASSLGTMTYEQYF. CDR3 DNA sequence: TGTGCCAGCAGCTTAGGCACCATGACCTACGAGCAGTACTTC. The full variable domain, with the rest looked up from reference TRBV7-2 and TRBJ2-7, is GAGVSQSPSNKVTEKGKDVELRCDPISGHTALYWYRQSLGQGLEFLIYFQGNSAPDKSGLPSDRFSAERTGGSVSTLTIQRTQQEDSAVYLCASSLGTMTYEQYFGPGTRLTVT.

The chain carries TRBV20-1 and TRBJ1-4; no firm D call. V gave up 3 bases and J gave up 10 bases, with 15 bases separating them. This CDR3 comprises 13 residues. Germline values: CDR1 DFQATT, CDR2 SNEGSKA (reference sequence). CDR3 sequence: CSASNRRELKLFF. CDR3 coding DNA: TGCAGTGCTAGTAATCGGAGAGAATTAAAACTGTTTTTT.

The sample holds a few counts of this clonotype. The chain links TRBV30 to TRBJ2-5, with 11 bases fitting TRBD2. After removal of 0 bases from V and 2 bases from J, the junction contained 2 bases not matched to a gene. The germline gives CDR1 GTSNPN, CDR2 SVGIG (reference sequence). The CDR3 covers 15 residues. In DNA, the CDR3 is TGTGCCTGGAGTGTACTAGCGGGAGTGCAAGAGACCCAGTACTTC. Translating it yields CAWSVLAGVQETQYF.